The source of this T cell receptor (beta chain) is a study of CD8+CD57+ T cells in acquired aplastic anemia. Overall study context: Mean yield of DNA from sorted CD4+ and CD8+ cells was approximately 3 ug.

The TCR beta profiling, which covered VDJ combination and CDR3 sequence, was carried out using genomic DNA as the template. TCRdb processed the reads anew with MiXCR; each CDR3 protein has one entry. The repertoire has 200,000 to 250,000 distinct CDR3 sequences, 65% of them found once; the top ten carry around 50%. A remark on this clonotype: Its antigen is unknown.

The germline V gene has CDR1 SEHNR and CDR2 FQNEAQ (reference sequence). The CDR3 loop spans 13 amino acids. Between the trimmed V and J ends, which lost 4 bases and 3 bases, there was a span of 9 bases. Only patients with CD8+CD57+ cell expansion on flow cytometry were chosen for sequencing. Study-wide points: Patients and healthy controls showed no significant CD8+ Simpson's diversity difference. Patients and controls were found to share twenty-nine CD8+ CDR3 sequences.

The clonotype was recovered from a human donor with aplastic anemia. The sample was sorted CD4+, CD8+, or CD8+CD57+ T cells (not recorded which) from PBMCs. V and J are TRBV7-9 and TRBJ1-1; D ambiguous. The CDR3 spells CASSSELHTEAFF. The CDR3 DNA follows: TGTGCCAGCAGCTCCGAACTTCACACTGAAGCTTTCTTT.